These 23 T cell receptor beta chains were sequenced from one sample in a study of T cells after posttransplantation cyclophosphamide. Sequencing was performed with immunoSEQ multiplex PCR; in TCRdb, only in-frame clones are kept and a portion is missing. In total the sample includes roughly 42,000 clones, none of them seen once. Sequenced: PBMCs. These receptors originate from a woman between 45 and 65 years old in good health and a related stem cell transplant donor.

This clone was counted at least ten times. The CDR3 DNA follows: TGTGCCAGCAGCTTAGGAGTGACAGATACGCAGTATTTT. Translating it yields CASSLGVTDTQYF. The chain couples TRBV7-2 to TRBJ2-3; no definite D call. Germline V gene sequence: CDR1 SGHTA, CDR2 FQGNSA. The CDR3 is 13 residues long. V lost 1 base and J 3 bases, leaving 5 bases between the germline ends.

The sample holds many counts of this clone. V usage is TRBV6-1 and J usage is TRBJ2-7; 8 bases match TRBD1. This CDR3 region has 14 residues. Germline V CDR1 and CDR2: MNHNS, SASEGT. Losses at the gene ends were 5 bases for V and 3 bases for J; bases not matched to a gene: 6. Here the CDR3 reads CASSRDRSGYEQYF. CDR3 in DNA: TGTGCCAGCAGTCGGGACAGGAGCGGCTACGAGCAGTACTTC.

In its sample, this clone was seen many times. The chain carries TRBV6-5 and TRBJ1-5; D is unresolved. The V gene lost 2 bases and the J gene lost 7 bases, with 9 bases spanning the gap. Germline-derived CDR1 and CDR2 are MNHEY and SVGAGI. This CDR3 has 13 amino acids. The CDR3 sequence is CASSYLGGQPQHF. Here the CDR3 DNA reads TGTGCCAGCAGTTACCTAGGAGGGCAGCCCCAGCATTTT.

This clone was seen repeatedly, ten times or more. The sample carries other DNA sequences with the same CDR3. This chain joins TRBV27 and TRBJ1-1; 8 nucleotides agree with TRBD1. The CDR3 covers 17 residues. From germline, CDR1 is MNHEY and CDR2 SMNVEV (reference sequence). The V and J ends lost 6 bases and 1 base, in that order; junction bases with no gene match: 13. CDR3 protein: CASRPGQGSVSNTEAFF. The DNA of the CDR3 is TGTGCCAGCAGGCCAGGACAGGGCTCGGTATCGAACACTGAAGCTTTCTTT.

This clone has ten or more counts. The CDR3 DNA reads as TGTGCCAGCAGCTTAGGGCAGGCATTTACTGAAGCTTTCTTT. Translating it yields CASSLGQAFTEAFF. This chain links TRBV7-9 with TRBJ1-1; D is unresolved. V was cut by 1 base and J by 5 bases, with 11 bases left in between. The germline V gene encodes CDR1 SEHNR and CDR2 FQNEAQ (reference sequence). The CDR3 is made up of 14 amino acids.

In its sample, this clone was seen many times. The chain uses TRBV18 and TRBJ1-2; D might be TRBD1 (5 bases). V shed 2 bases and J shed 8 bases, with 12 bases lying between them. This CDR3 has 13 residues. Germline V gene sequence: CDR1 KGHSH, CDR2 LQKENI. The CDR3 loop reads CASSPDKGQGYTF. As DNA, the CDR3 is TGTGCCAGCTCACCAGACAAGGGGCAGGGCTACACCTTC.

This clone was counted ten times or more. The chain carries TRBV13 and TRBJ2-5; D remains ambiguous. Trimming cost V 0 bases and J 1 base, with 12 bases left between them. The CDR3 is 16 amino acids. Germline values: CDR1 PRHDT, CDR2 FYEKMQ (reference sequence). The CDR3 loop is CASSLGATRSQETQYF. In DNA form, the CDR3 reads TGTGCCAGCAGCTTAGGGGCCACAAGGAGCCAAGAGACCCAGTACTTC.

This clone was picked up many times. The chain combines TRBV6-5 with TRBJ1-5; TRBD1 matches 9 bases. With V trimmed by 6 bases and J by 7 bases, 1 base remained unmatched. Germline loops: CDR1 MNHEY, CDR2 SVGAGI. The CDR3 consists of 12 residues. Here the CDR3 reads CASRTGGQPQHF. As DNA, the CDR3 is TGTGCCAGCAGAACAGGGGGCCAGCCCCAGCATTTT.

This clone appeared many times. The chain combines TRBV7-2 with TRBJ1-5; no clear D gene. The V gene lost 4 bases and the J gene lost 6 bases, with 7 bases spanning the gap. The CDR3 extends over 12 amino acids. Germline V gives CDR1 SGHTA, CDR2 FQGNSA. The chain's CDR3 is CASSSSGQPQHF. The CDR3 DNA is TGTGCCAGCAGCTCCTCCGGTCAGCCCCAGCATTTT.

This clone was counted many times. The chain couples TRBV6-1 to TRBJ2-3; the D gene is possibly TRBD1 (6 bases). V dropped 2 bases and J dropped 2 bases, with 14 bases sitting between them. Per the germline V gene, CDR1 is MNHNS and CDR2 is SASEGT. CDR3 length equals 16 residues. The CDR3 here is CASSELVGGATDTQYF. CDR3 DNA sequence: TGTGCCAGCAGTGAACTCGTAGGGGGAGCCACAGATACGCAGTATTTT.

This rearrangement joins TRBV27 to TRBJ2-3; maybe TRBD2 (6 bases). The length of the CDR3 is 15 residues. With 2 bases removed from V and 5 bases from J, the gap between germline ends came to 14 bases. Per germline, CDR1 MNHEY and CDR2 SMNVEV (reference sequence). In nucleotides, the CDR3 is TGTGCCAGCAGTTTAGGTGGGGGGTTGGGAGATACGCAGTATTTT. Protein: CASSLGGGLGDTQYF.

This clone has at least ten counts. The rearrangement uses TRBV6-1 and TRBJ2-7; 7 bases match TRBD1. Trimming took 2 bases from V and 1 from J; bases not matched to a gene: 5. The germline CDR1 and CDR2 sequences are MNHNS and SASEGT. The CDR3 has 15 residues. As DNA, the CDR3 is TGTGCCAGCAGTGAACCAGGACAGGTATCCTACGAGCAGTACTTC. It encodes CASSEPGQVSYEQYF.

This clone was recorded at least ten times. The chain couples TRBV18 to TRBJ2-7; 7 bases are a match to TRBD1. V lost 4 bases to trimming and J lost 5 bases; unmatched junction nucleotides: 11. The CDR3 has 15 amino acids. The V gene's germline CDR1 is KGHSH and CDR2 LQKENI. The CDR3 reads CASSRQTGTVDEQYF. Here the CDR3 DNA reads TGTGCCAGCTCACGACAAACGGGGACAGTGGACGAGCAGTACTTC. Supplemented by reference TRBV18 and TRBJ2-7, the full variable domain reads NAGVMQNPRHLVRRRGQEARLRCSPMKGHSHVYWYRQLPEEGLKFMVYLQKENIIDESGMPKERFSAEFPKEGPSILRIQQVVRGDSAAYFCASSRQTGTVDEQYFGPGTRLTVT.

In this sample, this clone turned up many times. This chain links TRBV7-8 with TRBJ1-6, with unresolved D. Germline CDR1 SGHVS, CDR2 FQNEAQ. This CDR3 comprises 16 residues. The V end lost 0 bases, the J end lost 4 bases, and 10 bases lay between the germline ends. CDR3 nucleotide sequence: TGTGCCAGCAGCTTAGCTGGGCTATTATATAATTCACCCCTCCACTTT. Its protein is CASSLAGLLYNSPLHF.

This clone has at least ten counts. The chain is built from TRBV6-4 and TRBJ1-6; D call uncertain. V was trimmed by 8 bases and J by 5 bases, leaving 19 bases between them. This CDR3 region has 16 residues. Looked up from germline, CDR1 is MRHNA and CDR2 is SNTAGT. The CDR3 protein is CASVISGPRDNSPLHF. CDR3 DNA: TGTGCCAGCGTTATCTCGGGTCCGAGAGATAATTCACCCCTCCACTTT.

The sample holds many counts of this clone. V and J are TRBV11-1 and TRBJ2-1, with D tentatively TRBD2 (5 bases). V gave up 4 bases and J gave up 6 bases, with 16 bases separating them. The CDR3 has 15 residues. CDR1 SGHAT and CDR2 FQDESV come from the germline V gene (reference sequence). The CDR3 sequence: CASSSEWRSGNEQFF. The CDR3, as DNA: TGTGCCAGCAGCTCCGAATGGAGGTCAGGCAATGAGCAGTTCTTC.

This clone occurred a few times. The chain employs TRBV6-1 and TRBJ1-5; D gene ambiguous. Germline CDR1 MNHNS, CDR2 SASEGT. The CDR3 has 13 amino acids. The V gene lost 5 bases and the J gene lost 0 bases, with 5 bases spanning the gap. The CDR3 nucleotides read TGTGCCAGCAGTCTACGTAGCAATCAGCCCCAGCATTTT. It encodes CASSLRSNQPQHF.

This clone was found many times. The rearrangement links TRBV5-6 to TRBJ1-6; D is perhaps TRBD1 (6 bases). Deletions cut 5 bases from V and 13 bases from J, with 28 bases between. The CDR3 sequence is 17 residues long. Germline V gives CDR1 SGHDT, CDR2 YYEEEE. The CDR3: CASSFWALGGQSTPLHF. CDR3 coding DNA: TGTGCCAGCAGTTTCTGGGCCCTAGGGGGACAATCTACGCCCCTCCACTTT.

This clone was seen many times. This rearrangement joins TRBV30 to TRBJ2-1, with TRBD1 as a possible D gene (6 bases). Deletions cut 2 bases from V and 5 bases from J, with 10 bases between. The length of the CDR3 is 13 residues. Per the germline V gene, CDR1 is GTSNPN and CDR2 is SVGIG (reference sequence). The CDR3 loop reads CAWSSGANNEQFF. CDR3 DNA: TGTGCCTGGAGTTCAGGGGCTAACAATGAGCAGTTCTTC.

This clone was seen ten or more times. The rearrangement links TRBV12-2 to TRBJ1-2. TRBV12-2 is a known pseudogene. The CDR3 length is 15 residues. The CDR3 DNA reads as TGTGCAAGTCGCTTAGAAGCGGGGGGGAACTATGGCTACACCTTC. This translates into CASRLEAGGNYGYTF.

This clone was seen ten or more times. V and J are TRBV5-8 and TRBJ1-4, with TRBD1 matching 8 bases. The CDR3 has 15 residues. V gave up 4 bases and J gave up 8 bases; unmatched junction bases: 10. Germline V CDR1 and CDR2: SGHTS, YDEGEE. CDR3 nucleotide sequence: TGTGCCAGCAGCGAAGGACAGGGTTCGTGGGAAAAACTGTTTTTT. Translation gives CASSEGQGSWEKLFF.

This clone was observed at least ten times. The V gene is TRBV27, the J gene TRBJ1-1; D might be TRBD1 (6 bases). The V gene lost 10 bases and the J gene lost 10 bases, with 22 bases spanning the gap. The germline gives CDR1 MNHEY, CDR2 SMNVEV (reference sequence). CDR3 length: 13 residues. In DNA form, the CDR3 reads TGTGCCACCCCGCGGGGAGGGGGGCGGGGAGCTTTCTTT. Encoded protein: CATPRGGGRGAFF.

This clone was observed at least ten times. The chain is built from TRBV5-1 and TRBJ2-7, with 13 bases aligning to TRBD2. The germline gives CDR1 SGHRS, CDR2 YFSETQ. The CDR3 is 15 residues long. Trimming removed 4 bases from V and 7 bases from J; junction bases left unmatched: 8. CDR3 sequence reads: CASSPGTSGVTEQYF. The CDR3 DNA is TGCGCCAGCAGCCCCGGGACTAGCGGGGTAACAGAGCAGTACTTC.